This T cell receptor beta chain originates from a study of T cells expressing NK-cell markers. Reprocessing the 5' RACE reads, TCRdb reports a single entry for every CDR3 protein and omits DNA. The specimen's table records 500,000 to 700,000 distinct CDR3 sequences. The V gene's germline CDR1 is SGHRS and CDR2 YFSETQ. This CDR3 is built from 12 residues. The chain couples TRBV5-1 to TRBJ2-7. The source is a man aged 18 to 29 in good health. The sequencing sample was made of blood T cells: a sorted CD56 or NKG2C T cell subset, CD4+ or CD8+ T cells, or bulk PBMC T cells (not recorded which). CDR3 loop: CASSPDLDEQYF.